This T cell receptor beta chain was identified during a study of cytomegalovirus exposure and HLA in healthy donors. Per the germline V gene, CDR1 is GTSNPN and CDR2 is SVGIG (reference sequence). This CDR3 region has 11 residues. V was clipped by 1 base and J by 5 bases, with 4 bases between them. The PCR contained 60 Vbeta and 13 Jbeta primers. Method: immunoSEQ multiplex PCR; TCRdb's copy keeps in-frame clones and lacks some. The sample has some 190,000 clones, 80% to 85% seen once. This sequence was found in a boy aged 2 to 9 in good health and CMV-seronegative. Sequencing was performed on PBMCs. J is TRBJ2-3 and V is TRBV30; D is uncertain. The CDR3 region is CAWSAGDTQYF. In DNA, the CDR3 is TGTGCCTGGAGTGCAGGAGATACGCAGTATTTT.